Below are 6 T cell receptor beta chains sequenced from a single sample in a study of cytomegalovirus exposure and HLA in healthy donors. Researchers ran the PCR with 60 Vbeta and 13 Jbeta primers. Assay: immunoSEQ multiplex PCR; the TCRdb copy retains only in-frame clones and omits some. The top ten hold over 2.5% of the sample, which has under 200,000 clones, about 77% seen once. The material sequenced was PBMCs. The receptors derive from a woman aged 40 to 49 in good health and CMV-seropositive.

The chain joins TRBV21-1 to TRBJ2-7; the tabulated D call, TRBD2, remains unverified against the DNA. TRBV21-1 counts as a pseudogene. The CDR3 covers 15 residues. CDR3 bases: TGTGCCAGCAGCAGCGCTATAAAAAGCTCCTACGAGCAGTACTTC. It is translated as CASSSAIKSSYEQYF.

This clone was counted only a few times. J is TRBJ1-2 and V is TRBV10-2; D is ambiguous. The germline V and J ends were trimmed by 0 bases and 4 bases, with 9 bases remaining between them. CDR3 length: 14 residues. Germline V gives CDR1 WSHSY, CDR2 SAAADI. This CDR3 reads CASSESAEGYGYTF. In DNA form, the CDR3 reads TGCGCCAGCAGTGAGTCGGCAGAGGGCTATGGCTACACCTTC.

The V gene is TRBV27, the J gene TRBJ2-1; TRBD2 matches 8 bases. CDR1 MNHEY and CDR2 SMNVEV come from the germline V gene (reference sequence). The CDR3 length is 13 residues. Trimming took 6 bases from V and 7 from J; bases not matched to a gene: 5. In DNA form, the CDR3 reads TGTGCCAGCAGCGGACTAGCTCGGAATGAGCAGTTCTTC. Residues: CASSGLARNEQFF.

The chain carries TRBV7-9 and TRBJ1-3; maybe TRBD1 (6 bases). V was pared by 6 bases and J by 0 bases, with 12 bases between. The CDR3 runs to 15 residues. The germline CDR1 and CDR2 sequences are SEHNR and FQNEAQ (reference sequence). The CDR3 sequence: CASRLTGGSGNTIYF. As DNA, the CDR3 is TGTGCCAGCAGATTGACAGGAGGCTCTGGAAACACCATATATTTT.

Regarding this clone: This CDR3 is also generated by other DNA sequences in the sample. The chain employs TRBV7-2 and TRBJ2-7; D unclear. CDR1 is SGHTA, CDR2 FQGNSA, per germline. Trimming pared 1 base from V and 4 bases from J, leaving 5 bases between. This CDR3 has 12 amino acids. The CDR3 sequence is CASSLVRYEQYF. CDR3 in DNA: TGTGCCAGCAGCTTAGTCCGGTACGAGCAGTACTTC. The full variable domain, its missing parts supplied by reference TRBV7-2 and TRBJ2-7, is GAGVSQSPSNKVTEKGKDVELRCDPISGHTALYWYRQSLGQGLEFLIYFQGNSAPDKSGLPSDRFSAERTGGSVSTLTIQRTQQEDSAVYLCASSLVRYEQYFGPGTRLTVT.

The chain employs TRBV4-3 and TRBJ1-5, with unresolved D. CDR1 is LGHNA, CDR2 YSLEER, per germline. This CDR3 spans 13 amino acids. V was clipped by 1 base and J by 6 bases, with 7 bases between them. The CDR3 here is CASSQVEGQPQHF. The CDR3 nucleotides read TGCGCCAGCAGCCAAGTGGAGGGTCAGCCCCAGCATTTT.